These T cell receptor beta chains were read from a single sample in a study of blood T cells in healthy people across ages. MiXCR, applied by TCRdb to the 5' RACE reads, yields one record per CDR3 protein. The sample carries more than 1,000,000 distinct CDR3 sequences, roughly 24% recorded once. These data also featured in a second study, about T cells of mothers and their children.

The sequencing input was blood. These receptors were collected from a girl aged 2 to 10 in good health. The CDR3 runs from the conserved cysteine through the conserved F or W. The order of the fields is J gene, clone size, D gene, V gene, CDR3 DNA, CDR3 protein. The D gene is left open where the match is weak. Not every row has a clone size; where given, it reads once, few, many or a size class.

>TRBJ1-5|-|TRBD1|TRBV6-5
TGTGCCAGCAGGGTGGGACAGGCGAGCAATCAGCCCCAGCATTTT
CASRVGQASNQPQHF
>TRBJ2-7|few|TRBD1|TRBV9
TGTGCCAGCAGCGAGGGGGCCGACCCCCAGCACCACGAGCAGTACTTC
CASSEGADPQHHEQYF
>TRBJ2-1|-|-|TRBV6-2/TRBV6-3
TGTGCCAGCAGTAAGTTAGAACTTACCTACAATGAGCAGTTCTTC
CASSKLELTYNEQFF
>TRBJ2-5|-|-|TRBV10-3
TGTGCCATCAGTGAGAACTCGGAAGAGACCCAGTACTTC
CAISENSEETQYF
>TRBJ2-7|-|-|TRBV7-2
TGTGCCAGCAGCTTGGTACTAGCTTCCTACGAGCAGTACTTC
CASSLVLASYEQYF
>TRBJ2-3|-|-|TRBV12-3/TRBV12-4
TGTGCCAGCAGTTGGGACGTCACAGATACGCAGTATTTT
CASSWDVTDTQYF
>TRBJ2-1|-|TRBD2|TRBV13
TGTGCCAGCAGCTTAGGGGGACTAGCGGGAGTCTATGAGCAGTTCTTC
CASSLGGLAGVYEQFF
>TRBJ2-7|few|-|TRBV10-3
TGTGCCATCAGGACTGGGACGGGGGTCCTATACGAGCAGTACTTC
CAIRTGTGVLYEQYF
>TRBJ2-5|few|TRBD2|TRBV10-3
TGTGCCGCTGGGGCGGGGGGCGCTGGGACCCAGTACTTC
CAAGAGGAGTQYF
>TRBJ1-2|few|-|TRBV5-1
TGCGCCAGCGGGACCGGGACGGCAAAAGGCTACACCTTC
CASGTGTAKGYTF
>TRBJ1-4|few|TRBD1|TRBV29-1
TGCAGCGTTGTTATAGGAGGGACAGGGGGTGAAAAACTGTTTTTT
CSVVIGGTGGEKLFF
>TRBJ2-7|few|-|TRBV27
-
CASSFGPGQGVGEQYF
>TRBJ2-3|-|-|TRBV10-3
TGTGCCATCAATATTAAAGATAATACGCAGTATTTT
CAINIKDNTQYF
>TRBJ2-7|-|TRBD1|TRBV18
TGTGCCAGCTCACCTTCGGGACAGGGGTTCTACGAGCAGTACTTC
CASSPSGQGFYEQYF
>TRBJ2-1|-|TRBD2|TRBV6-1
TGTGCCAGCAGTGAGGTAGCGGGAGTTAGTGAGCAGTTCTTC
CASSEVAGVSEQFF
>TRBJ2-7|-|TRBD2|TRBV3-1
TGTGCCAGCAGCCAGTGGGGAGCGGGAGGGTCGGAGCAGTACTTC
CASSQWGAGGSEQYF
>TRBJ1-6|-|-|TRBV7-3
TGTGCCAGCAGCCTTGACAGGCCGGGGGGTAATTCACCCCTCCACTTT
CASSLDRPGGNSPLHF
>TRBJ2-1|-|TRBD2|TRBV7-6
TGTGCCAGCAGCGCAGTTCGACTAGCGTGGTACAATGAGCAGTTCTTC
CASSAVRLAWYNEQFF
>TRBJ2-1|-|TRBD2|TRBV5-1
TGCGCCAGCAGCTTGGATCAGCCTGGACTAGCGGGGAATGAGCAGTTCTTC
CASSLDQPGLAGNEQFF
>TRBJ1-1|-|-|TRBV16
TGTGCCAGCAGCATCACAGGCCGGGGGGACACTGAAGCTTTCTTT
CASSITGRGDTEAFF
>TRBJ1-3|-|-|TRBV7-2
TGTGCCAGCAGCTTAGCGATGGCCGGCTCTGGAAACACCATATATTTT
CASSLAMAGSGNTIYF
>TRBJ1-4|few|-|TRBV29-1
TGCAGCGTTGTCGACGGTGAAAAACTGTTTTTT
CSVVDGEKLFF
>TRBJ2-1|-|-|TRBV6-5
TGTGCCAGCAGTAGAGGGACGGCCTCCTGGGAGCAGTTCTTC
CASSRGTASWEQFF
>TRBJ2-1|few|-|TRBV9
TGTGCCAGCAGCGATGAAAGTGAGACGCAGTTCTTC
CASSDESETQFF
>TRBJ2-5|-|-|TRBV3-1
TGTGCCAGCAGCCCCCCCCACGAACCGGGAGAGACCCAGTACTTC
CASSPPHEPGETQYF
>TRBJ2-7|-|TRBD2|TRBV6-5
TGTGCCAGCACCTCAACTGAAGCGGGAGTATACGAGCAGTACTTC
CASTSTEAGVYEQYF
>TRBJ2-5|-|-|TRBV20-1
TGCAGTGCTAGAGACCTCAGGGGGGATCAAGAGACCCAGTACTTC
CSARDLRGDQETQYF
>TRBJ1-5|once|-|TRBV21-1
TGTGCCAGCAGCTGGGACGGGAAATGGCAGCCCCAGCATTTT
CASSWDGKWQPQHF
>TRBJ2-7|-|TRBD2|TRBV4-1
TGCGCCAGCAGCCAACCTACTAGCGGGAGTAAATACGAGCAGTACTTC
CASSQPTSGSKYEQYF
>TRBJ2-7|few|-|TRBV5-1
TGCGCCAGCAGCTGGACCCCTAGCGCCTACGAGCAGTACTTC
CASSWTPSAYEQYF
>TRBJ2-2|-|TRBD2|TRBV11-2
TGTGCCAGCAGCTTAGAGGGACTAGGAGGCGGGGAGCTGTTTTTT
CASSLEGLGGGELFF
>TRBJ2-7|few|-|TRBV9
TGTGCCAGCAGCGTAGAACCAGGGATTGCCTACGAGCAGTACTTC
CASSVEPGIAYEQYF
>TRBJ1-2|-|-|TRBV12-3/TRBV12-4
TGTGCCAGCAGTTTTCGGAATTCTTATGGCTACACCTTC
CASSFRNSYGYTF
>TRBJ1-1|few|-|TRBV3-1
TGTGCCAGCATCGACACTATGGGCGTGGACACTGAAGCTTTCTTT
CASIDTMGVDTEAFF
>TRBJ2-7|-|-|TRBV28
TGTGCCAGTAACAAGGGTTCCTACGAGCAGTACTTC
CASNKGSYEQYF
>TRBJ2-7|-|-|TRBV11-1
TGTGCCAGCAGCTACTCCCCTTACGAGTTTTTGGGCTCCTACGAGCAGTACTTC
CASSYSPYEFLGSYEQYF
>TRBJ2-1|-|-|TRBV2
TGTGCCAGCAGGGAGGCTAGAACTCTCAATGAGCAGTTCTTC
CASREARTLNEQFF
>TRBJ1-2|-|TRBD1|TRBV4-2
TGTGCCAGCAGCCAAAGGGACAGGGTCGACGGCTACACCTTC
CASSQRDRVDGYTF
>TRBJ1-2|few|-|TRBV4-3
TGCGCCAGCAGCCAAGTGCACGGAGGGACCCAGTATGGCTACACCTTC
CASSQVHGGTQYGYTF
>TRBJ1-6|-|-|TRBV7-9
TGTGCCAGCAGATTACAGCTCGCGGGGGAGTCACCCCTCCACTTT
CASRLQLAGESPLHF
>TRBJ2-3|-|-|TRBV5-4
TGTGCCAGCAGCTGGGGGCTGGATACGCAGTATTTT
CASSWGLDTQYF
>TRBJ2-5|-|-|TRBV7-9
TGTGCCAGCAGCTTGGAGCGTTACCAAGAGACCCAGTACTTC
CASSLERYQETQYF
>TRBJ2-1|-|-|TRBV4-3
TGCGCCAGCAGCCAAGAGGGGGCCCTCAACAATGAGCAGTTCTTC
CASSQEGALNNEQFF
>TRBJ2-1|few|TRBD2|TRBV5-1
TGCGCCAGCAGCTTGGCGAGCGGGAGGGCCTTTGAGCAGTTCTTC
CASSLASGRAFEQFF
>TRBJ2-7|-|TRBD1|TRBV29-1
TGCAGCGGAGGGGACAGGTCCTGCGAGCAGTACTTC
CSGGDRSCEQYF
>TRBJ1-4|-|-|TRBV15
TGTGCCACCAGCGGACTGACAGGCCCTAATGAAAAACTGTTTTTT
CATSGLTGPNEKLFF
>TRBJ2-5|-|-|TRBV6-1
TGTGCCAGCAGTGAAGCTTGGTCCCCTAGGGAGGCCCAGTACTTC
CASSEAWSPREAQYF
>TRBJ2-5|few|-|TRBV3-1
TGTGCCAGCAGCCCACTTGGTCAAGTAGGGAAAGAGACCCAGTACTTC
CASSPLGQVGKETQYF
>TRBJ2-7|few|-|TRBV12-3/TRBV12-4
TGTGCCAGCAGCCCCGATGGCCTCAACTACGAGCAGTACTTC
CASSPDGLNYEQYF
>TRBJ1-2|few|-|TRBV7-9
TGTGCCAGCAGCTTCGGTCAGGACCTCTATGGCTACACCTTC
CASSFGQDLYGYTF
>TRBJ1-1|-|TRBD1|TRBV12-3/TRBV12-4
TGTGCCAGCAGTTCCTGGACAGGGGGCTTTTCGAACACTGAAGCTTTCTTT
CASSSWTGGFSNTEAFF
>TRBJ1-4|few|TRBD1|TRBV29-1
TGCAGCGTTTACAGGGGAGGGGAAAAACTGTTTTTT
CSVYRGGEKLFF
>TRBJ1-2|once|-|TRBV12-3/TRBV12-4
TGTGCCAGCAGTTTCGCGGTGGAGGGTGGCTACACCTTC
CASSFAVEGGYTF
>TRBJ2-7|few|-|TRBV7-6
TGTGCCAGCAGCCGACCGAGGGGGGACTCTTCCTACGAGCAGTACTTC
CASSRPRGDSSYEQYF
>TRBJ1-2|-|TRBD1|TRBV18
TGTGCCAGCTCACCTGGCCCAAGGGGGCAAGGCTACACCTTC
CASSPGPRGQGYTF
>TRBJ2-2|-|TRBD2|TRBV6-4
TGTGCCAGCAGTGACTCTGCGGGAGGAACCGGGGAGCTGTTTTTT
CASSDSAGGTGELFF
>TRBJ1-3|-|-|TRBV5-1
TGCGCCAGCGATTACTGGCGGTCTTCTGGAAACACCATATATTTT
CASDYWRSSGNTIYF
>TRBJ2-2|-|-|TRBV6-5
TGTGCCAGCAGTTTTAGACAGTACACCGGGGAGCTGTTTTTT
CASSFRQYTGELFF
>TRBJ2-7|-|-|TRBV20-1
TGCAGTGCTAGGGAGAGACAACCTAGGGTCGCCTACGAGCAGTACTTC
CSARERQPRVAYEQYF